The 14 T cell receptor beta chains below all came from one sample that was sequenced in a study of cytomegalovirus exposure and HLA in healthy donors. PCR employed 60 Vbeta and 13 Jbeta primers. Sequenced by immunoSEQ multiplex PCR; TCRdb stores in-frame clones only, minus some. The table includes approximately 53,000 clones, 77% detected once. Sequencing was carried out using PBMCs. These receptor sequences come from a middle-aged woman in good health and CMV-seropositive.

The chain couples TRBV28 to TRBJ2-3; 10 nucleotides match TRBD1. Germline V lookup: CDR1 MDHEN, CDR2 SYDVKM. J was trimmed by 1 base and V by 8 bases; bases with no gene match: 0. This CDR3 is built from 13 residues. CDR3 region: CASGTGGTDTQYF. CDR3 sequence (DNA): TGTGCCAGCGGGACAGGGGGCACAGATACGCAGTATTTT.

The chain couples TRBV2 to TRBJ2-6; D possibly corresponds to TRBD2 (5 bases). CDR1 is SNHLY and CDR2 is FYNNEI in the germline V gene. With 4 bases removed from V and 2 bases from J, the gap between germline ends came to 6 bases. This CDR3 is built from 14 residues. For the CDR3, the DNA is TGTGCCAGCAGTGCCGGGACTGGGGCCAACGTCCTGACTTTC. It is translated as CASSAGTGANVLTF.

This clone was seen a handful of times. V gene TRBV5-1 combines with J gene TRBJ2-5; TRBD1 matches 8 bases. The CDR3 has 14 amino acids. After removal of 2 bases from V and 1 base from J, the junction contained 1 base not matched to a gene. CDR1 SGHRS and CDR2 YFSETQ come from the germline V gene. The CDR3 is CASSFGQGQETQYF. The CDR3 bases are TGCGCCAGCAGCTTCGGACAGGGCCAAGAGACCCAGTACTTC.

The genes are TRBV7-9 and TRBJ2-3; D not resolved. Germline assignment: CDR1 SEHNR and CDR2 FQNEAQ (reference sequence). The CDR3 extends over 13 amino acids. Trimming left V 3 bases short and J 0 bases short, with 4 bases between. The CDR3 nucleotides read TGTGCCAGCAGCTTTAGTAGCACAGATACGCAGTATTTT. Translating gives CASSFSSTDTQYF.

The rearrangement joins TRBV19 to TRBJ2-7, with D possibly TRBD2 on 5 matching bases. Deletions cut 1 base from V and 7 bases from J, with 8 bases between. Germline V gene lookup returns CDR1 LNHDA and CDR2 SQIVND (reference sequence). CDR3 size: 12 residues. The CDR3 region is CASSIAPGEQYF. In DNA, the CDR3 is TGTGCCAGTAGTATAGCCCCGGGGGAGCAGTACTTC.

The genes are TRBV29-1 and TRBJ1-1; 9 nucleotides match TRBD1. Trimming at V came to 7 bases and at J to 8 bases, leaving 17 bases not matched to a gene. CDR3 length equals 15 residues. Germline-derived CDR1 and CDR2 are SQVTM and ANQGSEA. CDR3 sequence: CSAPVGRTGASEAFF. The CDR3 DNA sequence: TGCAGCGCCCCAGTAGGTCGGACAGGGGCTTCCGAAGCTTTCTTT. The whole variable domain, remainder taken from reference TRBV29-1 and TRBJ1-1, is SAVISQKPSRDICQRGTSLTIQCQVDSQVTMMFWYRQQPGQSLTLIATANQGSEATYESGFVIDKFPISRPNLTFSTLTVSNMSPEDSSIYLCSAPVGRTGASEAFFGQGTRLTVV.

The gene calls are TRBV5-4 and TRBJ2-6, with a tentative D call TRBD2 (6 bases). V lost 6 bases, J lost 2 bases, and 15 bases lay in between. The CDR3 spans 16 residues. The germline V gene has CDR1 SGHNT and CDR2 YYREEE (reference sequence). Here the CDR3 DNA reads TGTGCCAGCACCACCCTGGAGGGCACTGGGGCCAACGTCCTGACTTTC. Its translation: CASTTLEGTGANVLTF. Full variable domain (rest looked up from reference TRBV5-4 and TRBJ2-6): ETGVTQSPTHLIKTRGQQVTLRCSSQSGHNTVSWYQQALGQGPQFIFQYYREEENGRGNFPPRFSGLQFPNYSSELNVNALELDDSALYLCASTTLEGTGANVLTFGAGSRLTVL.

The chain combines TRBV6-5 with TRBJ1-2; 7 bases fit TRBD1. The CDR3 has 14 residues. Per the germline V gene, CDR1 is MNHEY and CDR2 is SVGAGI. Trimming took 5 bases from V and 2 from J; bases not matched to a gene: 5. CDR3 nucleotide sequence: TGTGCCAGCAGTGAGACAGGGCGAAACTATGGCTACACCTTC. Its protein product is CASSETGRNYGYTF.

The chain couples TRBV2 to TRBJ1-1; 7 bases match TRBD1. CDR3 length: 14 residues. Trimming cost V 7 bases and J 1 base; bases outside gene matches: 6. The V gene's germline CDR1 is SNHLY and CDR2 FYNNEI. As DNA, the CDR3 is TGTGCCAGCACCCTTAGGACAGGGAACACTGAAGCTTTCTTT. It specifies CASTLRTGNTEAFF.

This clone was detected only a few times. This rearrangement joins TRBV27 to TRBJ2-4, with 7 bases identical to TRBD1. The CDR3 sequence is 15 residues long. Per germline, CDR1 MNHEY and CDR2 SMNVEV (reference sequence). V was pared by 8 bases and J by 4 bases, with 11 bases of the junction left unmatched. The CDR3 protein is CASPPRDRNKNIQYF. CDR3 bases: TGTGCCAGCCCCCCCCGGGACAGAAATAAAAACATTCAGTACTTC.

This clone was counted once. The rearrangement uses TRBV7-9 and TRBJ1-2; no definite D call. Trimming removed 0 bases at V and 8 bases at J, with 10 bases between. Looked up from germline, CDR1 is SEHNR and CDR2 is FQNEAQ (reference sequence). The CDR3 contains 13 residues. The CDR3 nucleotides are TGTGCCAGCAGCTTAGCGAATTCGGGAGGCTACACCTTC. This encodes CASSLANSGGYTF. Combining the CDR3 with reference TRBV7-9 and TRBJ1-2 gives the whole variable domain DTGVSQNPRHKITKRGQNVTFRCDPISEHNRLYWYRQTLGQGPEFLTYFQNEAQLEKSRLLSDRFSAERPKGSFSTLEIQRTEQGDSAMYLCASSLANSGGYTFGSGTRLTVV.

The rearrangement links TRBV27 to TRBJ2-7; TRBD2 matches 10 bases. CDR1 is MNHEY and CDR2 is SMNVEV in the germline V gene (reference sequence). The CDR3 has 13 residues. J lost 3 bases, V lost 8 bases, and 4 bases had no gene match. The CDR3 nucleotides are TGTGCCAGCGGATCTAGCGGGGGCTACGAGCAGTACTTC. This gives the protein CASGSSGGYEQYF.

The chain is built from TRBV5-6 and TRBJ1-5, with 8 bases identical to TRBD1. Germline V gene lookup returns CDR1 SGHDT and CDR2 YYEEEE. The CDR3 sequence is 14 residues long. V lost 4 bases, J lost 6 bases, and 6 bases stayed unmatched. The CDR3 here is CASSGGQGSQPQHF. CDR3 sequence (DNA): TGTGCCAGCAGCGGCGGACAGGGTAGTCAGCCCCAGCATTTT. The complete variable domain, with remaining parts taken from reference TRBV5-6 and TRBJ1-5, reads DAGVTQSPTHLIKTRGQQVTLRCSPKSGHDTVSWYQQALGQGPQFIFQYYEEEERQRGNFPDRFSGHQFPNYSSELNVNALLLGDSALYLCASSGGQGSQPQHFGDGTRLSIL.

The chain uses TRBV4-2 and TRBJ2-1, with 10 nucleotides matching TRBD2. The V and J ends lost 0 bases and 3 bases, in that order; junction bases with no gene match: 2. Germline V CDR1 and CDR2: LGHNA, YNFKEQ. The CDR3 has 16 residues. CDR3 nucleotide sequence: TGTGCCAGCAGCCAAGAACCTAGCGGGGGCTACAATGAGCAGTTCTTC. This translates into CASSQEPSGGYNEQFF.